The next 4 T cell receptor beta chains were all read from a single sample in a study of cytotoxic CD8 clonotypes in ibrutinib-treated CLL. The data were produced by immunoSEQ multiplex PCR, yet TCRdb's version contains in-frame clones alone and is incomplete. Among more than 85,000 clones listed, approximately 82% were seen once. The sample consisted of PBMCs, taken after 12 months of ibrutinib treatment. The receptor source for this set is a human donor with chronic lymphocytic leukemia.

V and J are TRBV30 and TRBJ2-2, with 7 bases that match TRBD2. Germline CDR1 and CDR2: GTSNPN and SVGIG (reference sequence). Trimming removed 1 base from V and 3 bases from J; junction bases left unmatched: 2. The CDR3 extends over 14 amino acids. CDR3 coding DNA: TGTGCCTGGAGTGGTGGACTAGACACCGGGGAGCTGTTTTTT. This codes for CAWSGGLDTGELFF.

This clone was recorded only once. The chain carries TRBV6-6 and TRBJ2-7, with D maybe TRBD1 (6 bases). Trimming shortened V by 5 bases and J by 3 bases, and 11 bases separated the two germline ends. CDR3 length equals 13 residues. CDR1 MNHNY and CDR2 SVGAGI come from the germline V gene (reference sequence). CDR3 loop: CASSRGQFYEQYF. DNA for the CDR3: TGTGCCAGCAGTCGTGGACAGTTCTACGAGCAGTACTTC.

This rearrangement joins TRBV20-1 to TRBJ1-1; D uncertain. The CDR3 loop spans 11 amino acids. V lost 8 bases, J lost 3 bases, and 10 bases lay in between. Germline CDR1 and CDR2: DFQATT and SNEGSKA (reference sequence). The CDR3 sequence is CSSQEYTEAFF. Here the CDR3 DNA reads TGCAGTTCCCAGGAGTACACTGAAGCTTTCTTT.

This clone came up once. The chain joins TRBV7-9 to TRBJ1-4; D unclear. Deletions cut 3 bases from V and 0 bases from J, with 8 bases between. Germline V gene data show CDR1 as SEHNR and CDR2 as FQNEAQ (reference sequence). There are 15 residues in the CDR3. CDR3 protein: CASSLERTTNEKLFF. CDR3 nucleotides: TGTGCCAGCAGCTTGGAGAGGACAACTAATGAAAAACTGTTTTTT.